This entry features one TCR beta chain sequence. Sequencing of TCR beta was undertaken in CD8+ and CD4+ T cells derived from blood. Stable or active relapsing-remitting multiple sclerosis, untreated and meeting revised McDonald criteria, defined the controls. TEMRA cells were FACS-enriched, while CD8+ and CD4+ T cells were negatively isolated. Trimming pared 0 bases from V and 5 bases from J, leaving 11 bases between. Germline V gene data show CDR1 as LGHDT and CDR2 as YNNKEL (reference sequence). The CDR3 runs 15 residues. This entry belongs to a study of CD8 T cells in Susac syndrome. It was with random hexamers that about 0.45 to 1 ug RNA was reverse transcribed. Amplification of the TCR beta CDR3 was carried out by immunoSEQ multiplex PCR, which spanned a total of 54 Vbeta and 13 Jbeta segments. TCRdb ran MiXCR on the immunoSEQ multiplex PCR reads and lists one entry per CDR3 protein. The sample lists about 250,000 distinct CDR3 sequences, approximately 92% occurring once.

The V call is TRBV3-1, the J call TRBJ2-1; tentatively, D is TRBD2 (5 bases). Sequencing was performed on CD4+ T cells from PBMCs. This sequence originates from a human donor with multiple sclerosis. CDR3 sequence: CASSQDFRGNNEQFF. The CDR3 DNA reads TGTGCCAGCAGCCAAGATTTCCGGGGTAACAATGAGCAGTTCTTC.